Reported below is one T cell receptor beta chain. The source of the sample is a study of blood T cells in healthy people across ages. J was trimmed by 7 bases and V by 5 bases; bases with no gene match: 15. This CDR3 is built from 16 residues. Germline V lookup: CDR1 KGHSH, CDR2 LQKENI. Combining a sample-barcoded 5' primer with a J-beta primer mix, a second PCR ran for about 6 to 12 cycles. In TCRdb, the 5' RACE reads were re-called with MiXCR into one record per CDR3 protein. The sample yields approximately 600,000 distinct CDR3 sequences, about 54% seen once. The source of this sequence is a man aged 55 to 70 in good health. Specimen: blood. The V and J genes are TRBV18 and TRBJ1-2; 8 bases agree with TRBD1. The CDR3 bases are TGTGCCAGCTCAACCGGGACAGGAAAGTCCCCTGGTGGCTACACCTTC. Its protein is CASSTGTGKSPGGYTF.